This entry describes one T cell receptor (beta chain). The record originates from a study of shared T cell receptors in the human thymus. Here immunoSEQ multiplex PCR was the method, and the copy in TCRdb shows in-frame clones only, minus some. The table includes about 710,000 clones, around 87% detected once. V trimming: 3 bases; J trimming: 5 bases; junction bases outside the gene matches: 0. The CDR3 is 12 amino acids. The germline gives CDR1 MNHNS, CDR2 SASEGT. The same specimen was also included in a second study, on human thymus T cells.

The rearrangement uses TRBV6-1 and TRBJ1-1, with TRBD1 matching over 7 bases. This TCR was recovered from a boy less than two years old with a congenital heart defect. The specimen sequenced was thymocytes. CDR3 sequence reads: CASSDRGTEAFF. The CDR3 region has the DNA TGTGCCAGCAGTGACAGGGGGACTGAAGCTTTCTTT.